This T cell receptor beta chain originates from a study of neurological immune-mediated disorders. Whole-study findings and limits: While HTLV-1-associated myelopathy showed the greatest TCR clonal expansion, multiple sclerosis showed the least, falling below healthy controls.

The trim removed 1 base at V and 6 bases at J, leaving 12 bases unmatched. The CDR3 runs to 17 residues. CDR1 and CDR2 from the germline V gene are SGHRS and YFSETQ. This clonotype was counted many times. Its antigen is not known. Each CDR3 protein gets one entry after TCRdb re-called the 5' RACE reads with MiXCR. There are approximately 30,000 distinct CDR3 sequences in the sample; around 14% occur only once, and around 25% lies in the top ten. This TCR came from a man between 65 and 85 years old in good health. Sequenced: PBMCs. This chain connects TRBV5-1 to TRBJ2-3, with TRBD1 matching over 9 bases. CDR3 sequence: CASSLNGPGQGHDTQYF. The CDR3 coding sequence is TGCGCCAGCAGCTTGAATGGACCGGGACAGGGCCATGATACGCAGTATTTT. Full variable domain (outside the CDR3, taken from reference TRBV5-1 and TRBJ2-3): KAGVTQTPRYLIKTRGQQVTLSCSPISGHRSVSWYQQTPGQGLQFLFEYFSETQRNKGNFPGRFSGRQFSNSRSEMNVSTLELGDSALYLCASSLNGPGQGHDTQYFGPGTRLTVL.